This T cell receptor (beta chain) was recovered during a study of blood T cell repertoires in COVID-19. Study information: Specimens from acute and convalescent COVID-19 originated in the United States, Italy and Spain. PBMCs, B-cell-depleted T cells, or T cells were the source of the cDNA or gDNA that made up the material.

Authors' methods: Quantification of nucleated cells was approximated via reference gene primer amplification. TCRdb's copy holds only in-frame clones and misses some; the assay was immunoSEQ multiplex PCR. Clone size and the V and J calls come from that table; the DNA yielded D and trimming. The sample contains roughly 160,000 clones, around 88% of which appear only once. The J segment lost 4 bases and the V segment lost 4 bases, leaving 5 bases of the junction unmatched. The CDR3 totals 13 residues. Germline V lookup: CDR1 GTSNPN, CDR2 SVGIG (reference sequence). The sequencing input was peripheral blood. The chain uses TRBV30 and TRBJ2-3; TRBD1 aligns across 7 bases. This TCR was recovered from a woman aged 70 to 79 who had recovered from COVID-19. Here the CDR3 DNA reads TGTGCCTGGACCAAGGGGGCCCCAGATACGCAGTATTTT. Translating it yields CAWTKGAPDTQYF.